The rows below give T cell receptor beta chains drawn from one sample of a study of blood T cell repertoires in COVID-19. Sequencing used immunoSEQ multiplex PCR; TCRdb keeps in-frame clones, though not all of them. The table lists more than 95,000 clones, roughly nine tenths of them singletons. Sequencing input: peripheral blood. The receptors originated from an older man who had recovered from COVID-19. The CDR3 runs from the conserved cysteine through the conserved F or W. A D gene is named only where the DNA matches it firmly. The size field is filled for only some rows; it gives once, few, many or a size class.

v_call,clone_size,j_call,d_call,cdr3_aa,cdr3_nt
TRBV2,-,TRBJ1-2,-,CASSEGRGYGYTF,TGTGCCAGCAGTGAAGGGCGGGGCTATGGCTACACCTTC
TRBV7-6,-,TRBJ2-3,TRBD2,CASSPTSGGAGDTQYF,TGTGCCAGCAGCCCTACTAGCGGGGGGGCAGGAGATACGCAGTATTTT
TRBV5-4,-,TRBJ2-3,-,CASSLEVASDTQYF,TGTGCCAGCAGCTTGGAGGTAGCGTCAGATACGCAGTATTTT
TRBV2,-,TRBJ1-5,-,CASRPWDTNQPQHF,TGTGCCAGCAGGCCGTGGGACACGAATCAGCCCCAGCATTTT
TRBV3-1/TRBV3-2,-,TRBJ2-1,-,CASSQDLRVERGENEQFF,TGTGCCAGCAGCCAAGATCTTAGAGTTGAAAGAGGAGAGAATGAGCAGTTCTTC
TRBV27,-,TRBJ2-7,-,CASARDIGSYEQYF,TGTGCCAGCGCCCGGGACATTGGATCCTACGAGCAGTACTTC
TRBV5-1,-,TRBJ2-3,TRBD1,CASSFGPRQGRTDTQYF,TGCGCCAGCAGCTTCGGCCCCCGACAGGGACGGACAGATACGCAGTATTTT
TRBV18,-,TRBJ2-7,-,CASSPNRVDEQYF,TGTGCCAGCTCACCAAACAGGGTGGACGAGCAGTACTTC
TRBV4-1,many,TRBJ2-1,TRBD2,CASSQDRLAAPNEQFF,TGCGCCAGCAGCCAAGATAGACTAGCAGCTCCAAATGAGCAGTTCTTC
TRBV13,-,TRBJ1-2,-,CASTLGGRGSYGYTF,TGTGCCAGCACCTTAGGCGGCAGGGGATCCTATGGCTACACCTTC
TRBV6-1,once,TRBJ1-1,-,CASSEQSRGGTEAFF,TGTGCCAGCAGTGAGCAATCTAGGGGGGGGACTGAAGCTTTCTTT
TRBV2,few,TRBJ1-2,-,CASSELLLGYGYTF,TGTGCCAGCAGCGAACTACTACTGGGCTATGGCTACACCTTC
TRBV5-1,-,TRBJ2-2,-,CASSASRPNTGELFF,TGCGCCAGCAGCGCTTCCAGGCCGAACACCGGGGAGCTGTTTTTT
TRBV7-9,-,TRBJ2-4,-,CASSLGALFYDIQYF,TGTGCCAGCAGCTTAGGGGCCCTGTTTTACGACATTCAGTACTTC
TRBV27,-,TRBJ2-7,TRBD2,CASSLRGVGPASGRDEQYF,TGTGCCAGCAGTTTACGGGGGGTAGGGCCGGCTAGCGGGAGAGATGAGCAGTACTTC
TRBV4-2,-,TRBJ2-3,TRBD2,CASSQDAFSGVWTDTQYF,TGTGCCAGCAGCCAAGACGCGTTTAGCGGGGTTTGGACAGATACGCAGTATTTT
TRBV10-3,-,TRBJ2-6,TRBD1,CAISEGTGTGSSGANVLTF,TGTGCCATCAGTGAGGGGACCGGGACAGGGAGCTCTGGGGCCAACGTCCTGACTTTC
TRBV18,-,TRBJ2-2,TRBD1,CASSPGTGPSGELFF,TGTGCCAGCTCACCAGGGACAGGGCCCTCCGGGGAGCTGTTTTTT
TRBV7-9,few,TRBJ2-5,-,CASSLTDMDIQETQYF,TGTGCCAGCAGCTTAACAGACATGGACATTCAAGAGACCCAGTACTTC
TRBV7-8,-,TRBJ2-5,-,CASSPSFRAETQYF,TGTGCCAGCAGCCCTTCCTTCAGGGCTGAGACCCAGTACTTC
TRBV5-4,-,TRBJ1-2,-,CASSLEVGQGGGYTF,TGTGCCAGCAGCTTGGAAGTAGGGCAGGGAGGGGGCTACACCTTC
TRBV18,-,TRBJ1-5,TRBD1,CASSPPGTGYQPQHF,TGTGCCAGCTCACCACCCGGGACAGGGTACCAGCCCCAGCATTTT
TRBV5-6,-,TRBJ2-3,-,CASSLGRTDTQYF,TGTGCCAGCAGCTTGGGGAGGACCGATACGCAGTATTTT
TRBV3-1/TRBV3-2,-,TRBJ1-5,TRBD1,CASSRGEDRGWPQHF,TGTGCCAGCAGCCGTGGGGAGGACAGGGGCTGGCCCCAGCATTTT
TRBV5-6,-,TRBJ1-1,-,CASSLLEDVSKMNTEAFF,TGTGCCAGCAGCTTGCTGGAGGATGTCAGCAAAATGAACACTGAAGCTTTCTTT
TRBV5-4,-,TRBJ2-7,-,CASSLGTDTYEQYF,TGTGCCAGCAGCTTGGGGACGGACACCTACGAGCAGTACTTC
TRBV5-1,-,TRBJ1-2,-,CASSLATGLYGYTF,TGCGCCAGCAGCTTGGCCACGGGTCTCTATGGCTACACCTTC